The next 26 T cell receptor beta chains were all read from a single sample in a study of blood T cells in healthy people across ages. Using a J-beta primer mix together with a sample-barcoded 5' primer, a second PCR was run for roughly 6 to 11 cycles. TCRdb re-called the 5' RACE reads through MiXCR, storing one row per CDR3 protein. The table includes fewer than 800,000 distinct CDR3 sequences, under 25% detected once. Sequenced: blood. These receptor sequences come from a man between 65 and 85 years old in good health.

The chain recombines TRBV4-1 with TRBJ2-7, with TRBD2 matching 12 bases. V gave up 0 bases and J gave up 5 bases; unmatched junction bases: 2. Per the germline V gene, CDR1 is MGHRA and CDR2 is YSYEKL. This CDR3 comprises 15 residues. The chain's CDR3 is CASSQDWTSGNEQYF. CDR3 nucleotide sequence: TGCGCCAGCAGCCAAGATTGGACTAGCGGGAACGAGCAGTACTTC.

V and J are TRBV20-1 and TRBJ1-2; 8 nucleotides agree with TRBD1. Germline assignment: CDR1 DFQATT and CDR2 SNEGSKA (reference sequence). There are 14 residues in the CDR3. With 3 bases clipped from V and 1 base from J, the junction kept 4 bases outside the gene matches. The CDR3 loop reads CSARADRVNYGYTF. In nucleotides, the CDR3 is TGCAGTGCTAGGGCGGACAGGGTTAACTATGGCTACACCTTC.

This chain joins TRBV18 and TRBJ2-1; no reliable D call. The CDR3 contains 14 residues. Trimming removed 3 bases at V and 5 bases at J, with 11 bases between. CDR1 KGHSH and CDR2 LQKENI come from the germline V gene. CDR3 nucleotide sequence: TGTGCCAGCTCACCCCCAACTTCCAACAATGAGCAGTTCTTC. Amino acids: CASSPPTSNNEQFF.

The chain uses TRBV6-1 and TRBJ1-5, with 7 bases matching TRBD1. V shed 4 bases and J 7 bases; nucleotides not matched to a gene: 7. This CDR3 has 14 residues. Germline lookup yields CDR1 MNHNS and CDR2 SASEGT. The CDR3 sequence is CASSVTGKDQPQHF. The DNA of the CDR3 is TGTGCCAGCAGTGTGACAGGGAAGGACCAGCCCCAGCATTTT.

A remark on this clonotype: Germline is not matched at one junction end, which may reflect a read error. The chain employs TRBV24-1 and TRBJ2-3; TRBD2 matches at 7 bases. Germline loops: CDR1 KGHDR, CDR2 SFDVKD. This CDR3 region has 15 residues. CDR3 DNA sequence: TGTGCCTCCAGTGCTCGAAGCGGGATCACAGATACGCAGTATTTT. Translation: CASSARSGITDTQYF.

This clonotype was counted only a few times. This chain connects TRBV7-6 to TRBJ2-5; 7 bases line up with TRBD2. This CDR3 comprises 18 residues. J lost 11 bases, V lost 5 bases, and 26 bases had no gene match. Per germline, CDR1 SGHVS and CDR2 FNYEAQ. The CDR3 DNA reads TGTGCCAGCAGCCACCGGCGGGACTATCTGAGCCCCTACAATGAGCAGTACTTC. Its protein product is CASSHRRDYLSPYNEQYF.

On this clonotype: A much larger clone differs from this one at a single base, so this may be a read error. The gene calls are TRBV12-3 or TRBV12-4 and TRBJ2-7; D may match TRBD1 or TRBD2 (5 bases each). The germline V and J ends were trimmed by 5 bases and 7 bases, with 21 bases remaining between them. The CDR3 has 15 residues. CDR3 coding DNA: TGTGCCAGCAGTCTTGCCAAGGGACCTGTGGGGGAGCAGTACTTC. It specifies CASSLAKGPVGEQYF.

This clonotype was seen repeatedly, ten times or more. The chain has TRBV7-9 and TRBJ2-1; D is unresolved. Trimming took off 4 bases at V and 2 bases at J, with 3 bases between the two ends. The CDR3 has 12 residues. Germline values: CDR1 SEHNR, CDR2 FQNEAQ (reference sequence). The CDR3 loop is CASSSTYNEQFF. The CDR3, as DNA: TGTGCCAGCAGCTCCACCTACAATGAGCAGTTCTTC.

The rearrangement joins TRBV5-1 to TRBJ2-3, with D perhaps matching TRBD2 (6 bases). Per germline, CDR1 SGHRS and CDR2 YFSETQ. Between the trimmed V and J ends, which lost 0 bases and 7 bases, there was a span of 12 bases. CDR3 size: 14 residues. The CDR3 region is CASSLESGENTQYF. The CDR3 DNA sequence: TGCGCCAGCAGCTTGGAGTCGGGAGAGAATACGCAGTATTTT.

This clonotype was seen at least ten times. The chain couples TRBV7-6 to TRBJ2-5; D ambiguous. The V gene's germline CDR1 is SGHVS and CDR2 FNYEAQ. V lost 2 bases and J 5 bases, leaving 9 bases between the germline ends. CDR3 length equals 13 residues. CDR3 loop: CASSLMLGETQYF. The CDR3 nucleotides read TGTGCCAGCAGCTTAATGCTAGGGGAGACCCAGTACTTC.

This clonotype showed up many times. CDR3 in amino acids: CSAPGSSYNSPLHF. The CDR3 DNA sequence: TGCAGTGCCCCGGGCAGCTCCTATAATTCACCCCTCCACTTT. The rearrangement uses TRBV20-1 and TRBJ1-6; D remains unclear. The CDR3 extends over 14 amino acids. V lost 6 bases to trimming and J lost 0 bases, with 9 bases between them. Germline-derived CDR1 and CDR2 are DFQATT and SNEGSKA (reference sequence).

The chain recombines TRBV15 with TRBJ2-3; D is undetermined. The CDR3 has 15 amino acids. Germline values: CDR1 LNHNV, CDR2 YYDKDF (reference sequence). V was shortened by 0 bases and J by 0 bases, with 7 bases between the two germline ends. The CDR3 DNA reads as TGTGCCACCAGCAGAGATCTGACTAGCACAGATACGCAGTATTTT. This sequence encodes CATSRDLTSTDTQYF.

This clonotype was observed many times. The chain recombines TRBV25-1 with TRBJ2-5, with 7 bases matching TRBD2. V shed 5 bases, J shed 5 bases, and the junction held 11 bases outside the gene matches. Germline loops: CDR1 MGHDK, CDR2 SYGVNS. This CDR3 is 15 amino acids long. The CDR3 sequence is CASSPMGTSVETQYF. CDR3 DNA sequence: TGTGCCAGCAGTCCCATGGGAACTAGCGTTGAGACCCAGTACTTC.

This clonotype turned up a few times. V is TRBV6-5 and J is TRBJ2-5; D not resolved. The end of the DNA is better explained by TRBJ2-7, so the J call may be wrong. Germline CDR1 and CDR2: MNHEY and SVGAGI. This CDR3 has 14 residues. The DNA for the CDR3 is TGTGCCAGCAGTTACTCGGAGAGGACCTACGAGCAGTACTTC. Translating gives CASSYSERTYEQYF.

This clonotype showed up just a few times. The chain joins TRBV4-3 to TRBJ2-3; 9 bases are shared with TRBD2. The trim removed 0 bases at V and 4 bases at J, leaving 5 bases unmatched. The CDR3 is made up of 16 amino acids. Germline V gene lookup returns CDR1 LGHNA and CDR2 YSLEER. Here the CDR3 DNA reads TGCGCCAGCAGCCAAGAGACTAGCGGACGTGCAGATACGCAGTATTTT. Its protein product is CASSQETSGRADTQYF.

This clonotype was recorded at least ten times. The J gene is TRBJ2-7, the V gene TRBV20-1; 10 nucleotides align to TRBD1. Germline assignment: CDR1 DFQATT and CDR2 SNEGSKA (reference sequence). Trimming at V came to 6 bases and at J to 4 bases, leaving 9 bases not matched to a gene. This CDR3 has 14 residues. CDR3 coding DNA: TGCAGTGCGGTATTCGGGACAGGGGCTTACGAGCAGTACTTC. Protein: CSAVFGTGAYEQYF.

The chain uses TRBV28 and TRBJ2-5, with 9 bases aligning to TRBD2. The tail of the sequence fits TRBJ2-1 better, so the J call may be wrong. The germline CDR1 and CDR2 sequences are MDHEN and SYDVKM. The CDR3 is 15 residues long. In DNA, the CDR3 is TGTGCCAGCAGTTCCAAGGGGACTAGCTCGGACGAGCAGTTCTTC. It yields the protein CASSSKGTSSDEQFF.

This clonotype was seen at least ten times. The CDR3 reads CASRGPDNNEQFF. In DNA, the CDR3 is TGCGCCAGCAGGGGTCCTGACAACAATGAGCAGTTCTTC. This sequence joins TRBV5-1 and TRBJ2-1; no clear D. The CDR3 runs to 13 residues. V was cut by 5 bases and J by 5 bases, with 11 bases left in between. In germline, CDR1 is SGHRS, CDR2 YFSETQ.

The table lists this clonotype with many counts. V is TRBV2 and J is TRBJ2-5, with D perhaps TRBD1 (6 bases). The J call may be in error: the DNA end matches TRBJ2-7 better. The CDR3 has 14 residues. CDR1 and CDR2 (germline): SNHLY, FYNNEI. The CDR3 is CASRSTGNPSEQYF. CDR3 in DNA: TGTGCCAGCAGATCAACAGGGAACCCCTCCGAGCAGTACTTC.

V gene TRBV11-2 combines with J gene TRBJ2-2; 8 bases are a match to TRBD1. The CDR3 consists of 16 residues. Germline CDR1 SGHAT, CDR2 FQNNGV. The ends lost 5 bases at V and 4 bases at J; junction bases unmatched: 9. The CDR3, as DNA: TGTGCCAGCAGCCCACGGACAGGGAAACGCACCGGGGAGCTGTTTTTT. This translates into CASSPRTGKRTGELFF.

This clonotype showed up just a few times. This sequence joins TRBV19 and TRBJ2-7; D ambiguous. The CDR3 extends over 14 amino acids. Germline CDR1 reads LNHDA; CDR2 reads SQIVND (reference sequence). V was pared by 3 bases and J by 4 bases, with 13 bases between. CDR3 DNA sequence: TGTGCCAGTAGTATCGACCGAACTGGATACGAGCAGTACTTC. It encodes CASSIDRTGYEQYF.

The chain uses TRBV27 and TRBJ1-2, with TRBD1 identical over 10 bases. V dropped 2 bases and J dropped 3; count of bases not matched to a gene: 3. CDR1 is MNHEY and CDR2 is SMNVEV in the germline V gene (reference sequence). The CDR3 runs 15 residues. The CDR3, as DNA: TGTGCCAGCAGTTTAGGAGGACAGGGGGACTATGGCTACACCTTC. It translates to CASSLGGQGDYGYTF.

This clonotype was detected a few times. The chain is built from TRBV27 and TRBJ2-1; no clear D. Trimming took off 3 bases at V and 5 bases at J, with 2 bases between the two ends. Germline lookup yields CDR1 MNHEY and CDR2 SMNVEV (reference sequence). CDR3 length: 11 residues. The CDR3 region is CASSFHNEQFF. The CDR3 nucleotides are TGTGCCAGCAGTTTTCACAATGAGCAGTTCTTC.

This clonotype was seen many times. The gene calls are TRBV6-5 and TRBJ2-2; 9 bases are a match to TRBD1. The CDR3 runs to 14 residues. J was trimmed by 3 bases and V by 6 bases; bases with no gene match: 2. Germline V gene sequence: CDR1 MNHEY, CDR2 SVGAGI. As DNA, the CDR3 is TGTGCCAGCAGACGGGACAGGGACACCGGGGAGCTGTTTTTT. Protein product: CASRRDRDTGELFF.

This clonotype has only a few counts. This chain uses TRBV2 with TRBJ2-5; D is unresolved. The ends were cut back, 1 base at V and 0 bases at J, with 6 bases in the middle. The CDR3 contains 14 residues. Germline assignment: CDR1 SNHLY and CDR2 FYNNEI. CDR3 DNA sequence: TGTGCCAGCAGTGAAGGTCCGTACCAAGAGACCCAGTACTTC. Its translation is CASSEGPYQETQYF.

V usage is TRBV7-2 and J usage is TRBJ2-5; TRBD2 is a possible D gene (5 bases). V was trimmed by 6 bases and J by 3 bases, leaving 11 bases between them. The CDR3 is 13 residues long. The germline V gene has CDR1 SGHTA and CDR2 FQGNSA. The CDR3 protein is CASRKGLEETQYF. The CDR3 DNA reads TGTGCCAGCAGGAAAGGACTCGAAGAGACCCAGTACTTC.